This record covers a single TCR beta chain. The source of the sample is a study of T cells expressing NK-cell markers. The CDR3 covers 13 residues. The germline V gene has CDR1 MNHNS and CDR2 SASEGT. With the 5' RACE reads reprocessed, TCRdb shows one record per CDR3 protein and no DNA. In all, the sample yields some 450,000 distinct CDR3 sequences. The sequence derives from a woman between 18 and 70 years old in good health. The sequenced material came from blood T cells: a sorted CD56 or NKG2C T cell subset, CD4+ or CD8+ T cells, or bulk PBMC T cells (not recorded which). The chain has TRBV6-1 and TRBJ1-2; TCRdb lists TRBD1, though no DNA is available to test this call. This chain's CDR3 is CASNKQGNYGYTF.